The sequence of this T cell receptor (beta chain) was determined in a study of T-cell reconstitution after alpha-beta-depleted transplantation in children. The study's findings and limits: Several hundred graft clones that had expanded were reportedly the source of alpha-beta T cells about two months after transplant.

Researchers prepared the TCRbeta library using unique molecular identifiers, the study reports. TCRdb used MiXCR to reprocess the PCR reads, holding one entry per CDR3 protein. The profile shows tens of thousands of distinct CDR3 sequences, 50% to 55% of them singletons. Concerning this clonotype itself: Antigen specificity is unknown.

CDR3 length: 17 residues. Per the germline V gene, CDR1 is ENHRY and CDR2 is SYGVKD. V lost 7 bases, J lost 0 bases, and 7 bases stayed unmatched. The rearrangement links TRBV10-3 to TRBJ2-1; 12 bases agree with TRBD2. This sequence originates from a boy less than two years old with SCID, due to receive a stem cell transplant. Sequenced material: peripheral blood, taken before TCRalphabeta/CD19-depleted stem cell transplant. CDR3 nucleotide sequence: TGTGCCATCACTCCACGGACTAGCGGGGTCTCCTACAATGAGCAGTTCTTC. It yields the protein CAITPRTSGVSYNEQFF.